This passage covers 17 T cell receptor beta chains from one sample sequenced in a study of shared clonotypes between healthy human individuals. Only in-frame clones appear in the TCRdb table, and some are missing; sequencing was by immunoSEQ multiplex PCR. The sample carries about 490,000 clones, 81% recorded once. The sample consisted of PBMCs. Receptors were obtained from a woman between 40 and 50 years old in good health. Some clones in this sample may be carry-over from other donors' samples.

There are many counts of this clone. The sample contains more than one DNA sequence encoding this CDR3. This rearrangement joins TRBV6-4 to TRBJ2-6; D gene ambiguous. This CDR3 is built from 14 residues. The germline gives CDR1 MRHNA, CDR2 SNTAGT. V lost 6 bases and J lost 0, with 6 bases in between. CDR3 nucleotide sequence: TGTGCCAGCAGCGCCGACTCTGGGGCCAACGTCCTGACTTTC. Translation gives CASSADSGANVLTF.

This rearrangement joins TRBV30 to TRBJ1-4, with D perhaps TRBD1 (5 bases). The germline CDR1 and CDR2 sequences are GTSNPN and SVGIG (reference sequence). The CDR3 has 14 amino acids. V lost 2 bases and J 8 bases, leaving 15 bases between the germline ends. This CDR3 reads CAWSIQGSDEKLFF. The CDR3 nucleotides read TGTGCCTGGAGTATCCAGGGATCAGACGAAAAACTGTTTTTT.

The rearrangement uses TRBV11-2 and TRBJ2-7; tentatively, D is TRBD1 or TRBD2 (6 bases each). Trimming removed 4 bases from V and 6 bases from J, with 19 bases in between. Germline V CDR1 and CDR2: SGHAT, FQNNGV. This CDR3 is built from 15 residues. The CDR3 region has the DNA TGTGCCAGCAGCTCGAGGGGGGTCACCTCCGCCGAGCAGTACTTC. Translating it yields CASSSRGVTSAEQYF.

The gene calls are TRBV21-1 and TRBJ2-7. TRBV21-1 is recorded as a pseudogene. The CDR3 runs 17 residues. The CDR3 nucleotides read TGTGCCAGCAGCAAAGCAGAAGACCGGGACCTAATCTACGAGCAGTACTTC. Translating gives CASSKAEDRDLIYEQYF.

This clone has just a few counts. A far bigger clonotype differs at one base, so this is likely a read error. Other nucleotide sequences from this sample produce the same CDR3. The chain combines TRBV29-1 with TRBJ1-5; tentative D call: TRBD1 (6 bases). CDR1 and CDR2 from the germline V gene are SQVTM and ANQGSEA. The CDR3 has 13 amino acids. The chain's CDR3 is CSASDRNNQPQHF. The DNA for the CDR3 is TGCAGCGCATCGGACAGAAACAATCAGCCTCAGCATTTT.

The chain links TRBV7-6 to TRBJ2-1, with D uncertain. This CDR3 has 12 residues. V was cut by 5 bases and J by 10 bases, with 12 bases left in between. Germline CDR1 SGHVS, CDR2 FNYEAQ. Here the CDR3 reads CASSLTPSEQFF. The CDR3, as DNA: TGTGCCAGCAGCCTTACTCCTTCCGAGCAGTTCTTC.

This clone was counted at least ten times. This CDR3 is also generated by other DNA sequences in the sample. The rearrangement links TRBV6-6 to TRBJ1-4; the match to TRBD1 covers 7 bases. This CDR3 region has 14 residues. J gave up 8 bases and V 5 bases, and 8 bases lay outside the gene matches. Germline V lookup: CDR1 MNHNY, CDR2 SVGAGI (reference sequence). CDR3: CASSEQGGGEKLFF. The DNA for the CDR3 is TGTGCCAGCAGTGAGCAGGGGGGAGGCGAAAAACTGTTTTTT.

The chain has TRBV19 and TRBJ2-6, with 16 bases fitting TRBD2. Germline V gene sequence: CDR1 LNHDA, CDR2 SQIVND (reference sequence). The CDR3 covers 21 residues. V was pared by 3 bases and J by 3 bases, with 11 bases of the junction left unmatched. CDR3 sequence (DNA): TGTGCCAGTAGTATGGCCGGGACTAGCGGGAGGGCCGTTGGTGGGGCCAACGTCCTGACTTTC. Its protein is CASSMAGTSGRAVGGANVLTF. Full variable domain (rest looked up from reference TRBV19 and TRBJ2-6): DGGITQSPKYLFRKEGQNVTLSCEQNLNHDAMYWYRQDPGQGLRLIYYSQIVNDFQKGDIAEGYSVSREKKESFPLTVTSAQKNPTAFYLCASSMAGTSGRAVGGANVLTFGAGSRLTVL.

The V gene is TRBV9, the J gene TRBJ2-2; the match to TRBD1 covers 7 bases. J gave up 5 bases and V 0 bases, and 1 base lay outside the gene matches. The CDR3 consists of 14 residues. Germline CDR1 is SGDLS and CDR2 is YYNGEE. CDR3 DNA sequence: TGTGCCAGCAGCGTAGAACAGGGGACCGGGGAGCTGTTTTTT. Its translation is CASSVEQGTGELFF. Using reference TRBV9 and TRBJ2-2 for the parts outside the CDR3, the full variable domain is DSGVTQTPKHLITATGQRVTLRCSPRSGDLSVYWYQQSLDQGLQFLIQYYNGEERAKGNILERFSAQQFPDLHSELNLSSLELGDSALYFCASSVEQGTGELFFGEGSRLTVL.

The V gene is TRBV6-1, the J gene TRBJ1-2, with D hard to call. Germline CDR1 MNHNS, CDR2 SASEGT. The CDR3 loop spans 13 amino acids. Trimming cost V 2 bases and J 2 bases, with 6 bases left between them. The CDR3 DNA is TGTGCCAGCAGTGAATACTCCAACTATGGCTACACCTTC. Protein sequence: CASSEYSNYGYTF.

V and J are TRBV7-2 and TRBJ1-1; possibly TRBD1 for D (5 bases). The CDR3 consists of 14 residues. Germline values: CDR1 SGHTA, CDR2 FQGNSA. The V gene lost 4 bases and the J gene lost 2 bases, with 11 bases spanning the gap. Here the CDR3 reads CASSSRVPNTEAFF. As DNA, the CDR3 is TGTGCCAGCAGCTCCAGGGTCCCAAACACTGAAGCTTTCTTT.

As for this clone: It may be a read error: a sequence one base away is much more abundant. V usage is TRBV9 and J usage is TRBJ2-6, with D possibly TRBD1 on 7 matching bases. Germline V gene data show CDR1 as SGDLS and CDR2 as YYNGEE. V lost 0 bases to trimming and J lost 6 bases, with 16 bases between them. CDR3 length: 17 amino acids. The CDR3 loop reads CASSVDLRGVEANVLTF. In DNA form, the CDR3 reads TGTGCCAGCAGCGTAGATCTCAGGGGGGTAGAGGCCAACGTCCTGACTTTC.

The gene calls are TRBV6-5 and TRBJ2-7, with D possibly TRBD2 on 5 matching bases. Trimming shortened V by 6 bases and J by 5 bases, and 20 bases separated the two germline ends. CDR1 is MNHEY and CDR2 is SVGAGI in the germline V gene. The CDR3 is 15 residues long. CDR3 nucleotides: TGTGCCAGCAGCCTAACGGCGGAGGCCTGGGACGAGCAGTACTTC. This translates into CASSLTAEAWDEQYF.

The CDR3 is CASSPVYGGEPQHF. DNA of the CDR3: TGTGCCAGCTCACCAGTATATGGGGGGGAGCCCCAGCATTTT. The chain has TRBV18 and TRBJ1-5, with D tentatively TRBD1 (5 bases). Trimming left V 2 bases short and J 8 bases short, with 13 bases between. The CDR3 runs 14 residues. Germline V lookup: CDR1 KGHSH, CDR2 LQKENI.

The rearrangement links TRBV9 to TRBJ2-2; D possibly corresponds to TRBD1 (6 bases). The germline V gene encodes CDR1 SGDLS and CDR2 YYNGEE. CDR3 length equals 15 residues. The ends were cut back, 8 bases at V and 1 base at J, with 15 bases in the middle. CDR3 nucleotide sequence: TGTGCCAGTGCAGGGGATCCTTTGAACACCGGGGAGCTGTTTTTT. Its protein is CASAGDPLNTGELFF.

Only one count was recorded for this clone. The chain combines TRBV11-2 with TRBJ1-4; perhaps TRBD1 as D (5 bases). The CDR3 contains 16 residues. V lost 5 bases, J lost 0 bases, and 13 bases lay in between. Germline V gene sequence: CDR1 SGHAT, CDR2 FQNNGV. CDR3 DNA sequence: TGTGCCAGCAGCCTCGACAGAATTGCAACTAATGAAAAACTGTTTTTT. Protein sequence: CASSLDRIATNEKLFF.

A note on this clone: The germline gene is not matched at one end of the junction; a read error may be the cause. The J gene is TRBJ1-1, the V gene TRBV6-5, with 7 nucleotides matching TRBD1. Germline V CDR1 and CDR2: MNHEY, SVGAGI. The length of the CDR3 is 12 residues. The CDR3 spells CASSYPGQPIVF. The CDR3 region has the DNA TGTGCCAGCAGTTACCCGGGACAGCCTATCGTCTTT.